The 2 T cell receptor beta chains in this list originate from one sample, sequenced in a study of TIL therapy for anti-PD-1-resistant metastatic lung cancer (dated by TCRdb to the early 2020s). TCR beta CDR3 regions were amplified from genomic DNA by bias-controlled multiplex PCR with the immunoSEQ v3 hsTCRB kit. TCRdb re-hosts the immuneACCESS table, in-frame sequences only. Its copies lack some clones; in the studies checked, an unresolved V gene accounts for under half of them, and the cause for the rest is not known. Counted in this sample were tens of thousands of clones; 63% of them appeared once. The ten largest clones take up around 16% of the sample. The meaning of the sample's time point label: pre-treatment sample, taken before nivolumab and TIL therapy. The baseline tumor samples were excised metastases, mostly pleural nodules or supraclavicular lymph nodes, taken from the same resection that was used to grow TIL.

The material sequenced was tumor tissue, taken at baseline. These receptors were collected from a woman between 25 and 80 years old with non-small cell lung cancer.

This clone is a singleton in its sample. This chain joins TRBV5-1 and TRBJ2-1, with 11 bases matching TRBD2. This CDR3 contains 15 residues. Trimming at V came to 2 bases and at J to 5 bases, leaving 3 bases not matched to a gene. The V gene's germline CDR1 is SGHRS and CDR2 YFSETQ. The CDR3 sequence: CASSLLAGDNNEQFF. The DNA for the CDR3 is TGCGCCAGCAGCTTACTAGCGGGAGATAACAATGAGCAGTTCTTC. The complete variable domain, with remaining parts taken from reference TRBV5-1 and TRBJ2-1, reads KAGVTQTPRYLIKTRGQQVTLSCSPISGHRSVSWYQQTPGQGLQFLFEYFSETQRNKGNFPGRFSGRQFSNSRSEMNVSTLELGDSALYLCASSLLAGDNNEQFFGPGTRLTVL.

The rearrangement joins TRBV2 to TRBJ1-2, with a tentative D call TRBD1 (6 bases). The V gene's germline CDR1 is SNHLY and CDR2 FYNNEI. Trimming left V 6 bases short and J 8 bases short, with 16 bases between. The CDR3 covers 13 residues. The chain's CDR3 is CASRDRLRGGYTF. CDR3 in DNA: TGTGCCAGCAGAGACAGGTTAAGGGGAGGCTACACCTTC.